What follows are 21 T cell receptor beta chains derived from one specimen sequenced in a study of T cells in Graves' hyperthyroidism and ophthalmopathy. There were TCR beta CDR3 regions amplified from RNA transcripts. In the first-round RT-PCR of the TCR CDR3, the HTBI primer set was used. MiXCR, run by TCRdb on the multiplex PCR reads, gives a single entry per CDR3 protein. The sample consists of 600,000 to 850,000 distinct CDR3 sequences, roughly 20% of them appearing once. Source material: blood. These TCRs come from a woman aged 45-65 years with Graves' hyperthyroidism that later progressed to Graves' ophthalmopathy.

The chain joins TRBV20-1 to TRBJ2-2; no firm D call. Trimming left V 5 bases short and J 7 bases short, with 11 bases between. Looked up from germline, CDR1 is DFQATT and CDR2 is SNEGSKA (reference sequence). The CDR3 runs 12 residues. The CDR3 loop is CSAGYRGGELFF. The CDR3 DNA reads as TGCAGTGCTGGATATAGAGGCGGGGAGCTGTTTTTT.

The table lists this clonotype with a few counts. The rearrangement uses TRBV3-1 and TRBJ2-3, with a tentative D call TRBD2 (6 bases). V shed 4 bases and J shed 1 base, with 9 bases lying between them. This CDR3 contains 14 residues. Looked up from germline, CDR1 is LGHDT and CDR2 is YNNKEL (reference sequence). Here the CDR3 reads CASSRASGTDTQYF. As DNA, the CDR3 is TGTGCCAGCAGCCGGGCTAGCGGCACAGATACGCAGTATTTT.

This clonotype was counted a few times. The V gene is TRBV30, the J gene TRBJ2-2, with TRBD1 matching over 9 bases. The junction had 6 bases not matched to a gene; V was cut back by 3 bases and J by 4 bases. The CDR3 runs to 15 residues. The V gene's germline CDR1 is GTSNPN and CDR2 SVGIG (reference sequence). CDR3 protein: CAWSRDRVGTGELFF. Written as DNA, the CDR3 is TGTGCCTGGAGCCGGGACAGGGTGGGCACCGGGGAGCTGTTTTTT.

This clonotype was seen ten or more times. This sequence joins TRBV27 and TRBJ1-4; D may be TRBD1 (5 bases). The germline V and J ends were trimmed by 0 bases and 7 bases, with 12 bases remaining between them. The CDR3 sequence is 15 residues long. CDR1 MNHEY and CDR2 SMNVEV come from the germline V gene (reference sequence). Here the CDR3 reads CASSLSPGRGEKLFF. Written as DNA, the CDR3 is TGTGCCAGCAGTTTATCCCCGGGAAGGGGTGAAAAACTGTTTTTT.

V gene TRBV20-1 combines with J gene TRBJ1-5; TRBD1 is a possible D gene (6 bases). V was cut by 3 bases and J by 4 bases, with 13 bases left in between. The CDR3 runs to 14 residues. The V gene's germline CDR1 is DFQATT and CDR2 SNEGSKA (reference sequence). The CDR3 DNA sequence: TGCAGTGCTAGCTCCAAGCAGGGGAATCAGCCCCAGCATTTT. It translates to CSASSKQGNQPQHF.

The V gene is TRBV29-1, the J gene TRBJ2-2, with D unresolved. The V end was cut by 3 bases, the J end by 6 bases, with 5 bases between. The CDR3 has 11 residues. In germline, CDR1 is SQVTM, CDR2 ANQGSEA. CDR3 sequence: CSVDLAGELFF. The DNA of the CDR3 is TGCAGCGTTGACCTCGCCGGGGAGCTGTTTTTT.

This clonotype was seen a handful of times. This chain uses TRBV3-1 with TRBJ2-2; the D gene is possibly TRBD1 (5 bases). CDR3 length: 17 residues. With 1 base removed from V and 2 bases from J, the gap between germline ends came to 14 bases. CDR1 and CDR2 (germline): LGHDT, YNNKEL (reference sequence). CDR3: CASSQVGRQPNTGELFF. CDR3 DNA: TGTGCCAGCAGCCAAGTGGGGCGACAACCCAACACCGGGGAGCTGTTTTTT.

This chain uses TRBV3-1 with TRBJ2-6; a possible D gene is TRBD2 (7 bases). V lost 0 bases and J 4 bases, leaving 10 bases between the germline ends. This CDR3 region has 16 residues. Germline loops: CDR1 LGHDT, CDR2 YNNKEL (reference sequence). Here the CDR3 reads CASSQDPGGGANVLTF. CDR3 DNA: TGTGCCAGCAGCCAAGACCCGGGGGGCGGGGCCAACGTCCTGACTTTC.

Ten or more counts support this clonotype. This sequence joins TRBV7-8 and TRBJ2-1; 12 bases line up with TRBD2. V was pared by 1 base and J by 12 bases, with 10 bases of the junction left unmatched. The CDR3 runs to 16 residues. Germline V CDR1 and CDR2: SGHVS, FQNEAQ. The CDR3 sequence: CASSLEASGGAGVQFF. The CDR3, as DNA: TGTGCCAGCAGCTTAGAGGCTAGCGGGGGGGCCGGGGTGCAGTTCTTC. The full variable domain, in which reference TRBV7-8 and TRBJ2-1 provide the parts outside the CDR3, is GAGVSQSPRYKVAKRGQDVALRCDPISGHVSLFWYQQALGQGPEFLTYFQNEAQLDKSGLPSDRFFAERPEGSVSTLKIQRTQQEDSAVYLCASSLEASGGAGVQFFGPGTRLTVL.

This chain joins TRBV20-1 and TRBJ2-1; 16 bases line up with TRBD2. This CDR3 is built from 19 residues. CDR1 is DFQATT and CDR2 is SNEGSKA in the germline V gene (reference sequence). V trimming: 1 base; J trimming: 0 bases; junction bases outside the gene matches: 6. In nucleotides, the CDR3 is TGCAGTGCTAGAGGCGGGACTAGCGGGGGGGCAACCTCCTACAATGAGCAGTTCTTC. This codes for CSARGGTSGGATSYNEQFF.

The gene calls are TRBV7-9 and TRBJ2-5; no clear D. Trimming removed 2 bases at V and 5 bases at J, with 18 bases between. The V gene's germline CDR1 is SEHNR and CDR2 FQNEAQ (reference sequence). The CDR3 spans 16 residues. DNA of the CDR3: TGTGCCAGCAGCTTAATCCCCCACTCGGGTGGGGAGACCCAGTACTTC. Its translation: CASSLIPHSGGETQYF.

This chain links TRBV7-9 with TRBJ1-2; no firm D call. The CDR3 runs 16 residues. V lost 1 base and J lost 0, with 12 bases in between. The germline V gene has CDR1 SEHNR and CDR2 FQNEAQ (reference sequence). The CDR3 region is CASSLGLRGTNYGYTF. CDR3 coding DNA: TGTGCCAGCAGCTTAGGTCTACGAGGGACTAACTATGGCTACACCTTC.

CDR3 DNA: TGCGCCAGCAGCCGGACTCTTTTCTACGGGGAGCGAAATACGCAGTATTTT. It encodes CASSRTLFYGERNTQYF. The chain combines TRBV5-1 with TRBJ2-3, with D possibly TRBD2 on 5 matching bases. The CDR3 consists of 17 residues. Deletions cut 4 bases from V and 7 bases from J, with 25 bases between. CDR1 is SGHRS and CDR2 is YFSETQ in the germline V gene.

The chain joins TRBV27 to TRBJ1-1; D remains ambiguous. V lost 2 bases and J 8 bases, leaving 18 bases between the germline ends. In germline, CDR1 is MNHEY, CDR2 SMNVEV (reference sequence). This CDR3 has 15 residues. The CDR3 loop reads CASSLDTGEFQEAFF. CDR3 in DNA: TGTGCCAGCAGTTTAGATACCGGGGAATTCCAAGAAGCTTTCTTT.

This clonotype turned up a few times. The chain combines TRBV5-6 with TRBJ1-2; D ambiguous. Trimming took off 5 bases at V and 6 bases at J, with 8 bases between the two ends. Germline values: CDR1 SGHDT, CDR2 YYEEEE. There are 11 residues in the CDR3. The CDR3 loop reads CASSWVDGYTF. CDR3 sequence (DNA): TGTGCCAGCAGTTGGGTCGATGGCTACACCTTC.

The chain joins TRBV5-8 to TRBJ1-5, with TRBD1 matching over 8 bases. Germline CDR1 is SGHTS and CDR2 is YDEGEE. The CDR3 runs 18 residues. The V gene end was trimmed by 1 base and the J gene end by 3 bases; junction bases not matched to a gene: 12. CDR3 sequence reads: CASSLSLGQGAANQPQHF. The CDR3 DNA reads TGTGCCAGCAGCTTGAGTCTTGGGCAGGGGGCGGCCAATCAGCCCCAGCATTTT.

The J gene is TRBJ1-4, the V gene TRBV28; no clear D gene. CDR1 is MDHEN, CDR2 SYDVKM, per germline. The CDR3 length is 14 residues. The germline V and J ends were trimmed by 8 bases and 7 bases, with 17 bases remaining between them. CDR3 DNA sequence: TGTGCCAGCCGTAGGGAACAGCTCGGTGAAAAACTGTTTTTT. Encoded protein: CASRREQLGEKLFF.

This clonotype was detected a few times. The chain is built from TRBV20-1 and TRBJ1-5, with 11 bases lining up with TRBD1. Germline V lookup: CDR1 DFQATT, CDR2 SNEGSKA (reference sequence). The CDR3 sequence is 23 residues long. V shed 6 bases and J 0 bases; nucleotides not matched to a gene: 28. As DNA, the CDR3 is TGCAGTGCACCGTTCCCCGGGACAGGGGGACCGTCCGGGGCCCACTATAGCAATCAGCCCCAGCATTTT. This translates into CSAPFPGTGGPSGAHYSNQPQHF.

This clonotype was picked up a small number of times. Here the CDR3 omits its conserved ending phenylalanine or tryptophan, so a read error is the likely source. CDR3 amino acids: CASSSVTGTYNEQFS. In nucleotides, the CDR3 is TGTGCCAGCAGTTCGGTCACAGGGACCTACAATGAGCAGTTCTCC. The V and J genes are TRBV12-3 or TRBV12-4 and TRBJ2-1; TRBD1 might be the D (6 bases). This CDR3 is 15 amino acids long. The germline V and J ends were trimmed by 4 bases and 2 bases, with 12 bases remaining between them.

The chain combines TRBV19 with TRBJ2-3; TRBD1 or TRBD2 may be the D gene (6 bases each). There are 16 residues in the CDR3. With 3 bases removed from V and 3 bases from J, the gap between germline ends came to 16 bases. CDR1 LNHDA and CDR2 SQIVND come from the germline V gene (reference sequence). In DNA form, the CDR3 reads TGTGCCAGTAGTATCTGGTCGGGGGCCGGGACAGATACGCAGTATTTT. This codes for CASSIWSGAGTDTQYF.

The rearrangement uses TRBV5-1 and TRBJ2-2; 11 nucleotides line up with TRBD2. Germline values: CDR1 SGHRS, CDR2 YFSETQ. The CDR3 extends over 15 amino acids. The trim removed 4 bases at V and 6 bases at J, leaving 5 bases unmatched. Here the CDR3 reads CASSAGLAEAGELFF. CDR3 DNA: TGCGCCAGCAGCGCGGGACTAGCGGAAGCCGGGGAGCTGTTTTTT.